The present T cell receptor (beta chain) was sequenced within a study of graft-versus-host responses after intestinal transplantation. Overall study context: The whole recipient group had anti-thymocyte globulin induction followed by tacrolimus and steroids for two to three years.

This clone occurred once. Its antigen remains unidentified. Repertoires were generated with immunoSEQ multiplex PCR, while TCRdb's copy carries only in-frame clones and drops some. The table includes some 110,000 clones, around 94% detected once. Sequenced material: unstimulated CD4+ T cells sorted from spleen or lymph node cells, taken before transplant. The receptor comes from a human donor who was the organ donor for an intestinal transplant.

CDR3: CASSRGSNYGYTF. As DNA, the CDR3 is TGTGCCAGCAGTCGGGGGTCGAACTATGGCTACACCTTC. The chain joins TRBV6-5 to TRBJ1-2; a weak D match, TRBD1 (5 bases). Germline CDR1 is MNHEY and CDR2 is SVGAGI. The CDR3 loop spans 13 amino acids. The ends were cut back, 5 bases at V and 2 bases at J, with 9 bases in the middle.